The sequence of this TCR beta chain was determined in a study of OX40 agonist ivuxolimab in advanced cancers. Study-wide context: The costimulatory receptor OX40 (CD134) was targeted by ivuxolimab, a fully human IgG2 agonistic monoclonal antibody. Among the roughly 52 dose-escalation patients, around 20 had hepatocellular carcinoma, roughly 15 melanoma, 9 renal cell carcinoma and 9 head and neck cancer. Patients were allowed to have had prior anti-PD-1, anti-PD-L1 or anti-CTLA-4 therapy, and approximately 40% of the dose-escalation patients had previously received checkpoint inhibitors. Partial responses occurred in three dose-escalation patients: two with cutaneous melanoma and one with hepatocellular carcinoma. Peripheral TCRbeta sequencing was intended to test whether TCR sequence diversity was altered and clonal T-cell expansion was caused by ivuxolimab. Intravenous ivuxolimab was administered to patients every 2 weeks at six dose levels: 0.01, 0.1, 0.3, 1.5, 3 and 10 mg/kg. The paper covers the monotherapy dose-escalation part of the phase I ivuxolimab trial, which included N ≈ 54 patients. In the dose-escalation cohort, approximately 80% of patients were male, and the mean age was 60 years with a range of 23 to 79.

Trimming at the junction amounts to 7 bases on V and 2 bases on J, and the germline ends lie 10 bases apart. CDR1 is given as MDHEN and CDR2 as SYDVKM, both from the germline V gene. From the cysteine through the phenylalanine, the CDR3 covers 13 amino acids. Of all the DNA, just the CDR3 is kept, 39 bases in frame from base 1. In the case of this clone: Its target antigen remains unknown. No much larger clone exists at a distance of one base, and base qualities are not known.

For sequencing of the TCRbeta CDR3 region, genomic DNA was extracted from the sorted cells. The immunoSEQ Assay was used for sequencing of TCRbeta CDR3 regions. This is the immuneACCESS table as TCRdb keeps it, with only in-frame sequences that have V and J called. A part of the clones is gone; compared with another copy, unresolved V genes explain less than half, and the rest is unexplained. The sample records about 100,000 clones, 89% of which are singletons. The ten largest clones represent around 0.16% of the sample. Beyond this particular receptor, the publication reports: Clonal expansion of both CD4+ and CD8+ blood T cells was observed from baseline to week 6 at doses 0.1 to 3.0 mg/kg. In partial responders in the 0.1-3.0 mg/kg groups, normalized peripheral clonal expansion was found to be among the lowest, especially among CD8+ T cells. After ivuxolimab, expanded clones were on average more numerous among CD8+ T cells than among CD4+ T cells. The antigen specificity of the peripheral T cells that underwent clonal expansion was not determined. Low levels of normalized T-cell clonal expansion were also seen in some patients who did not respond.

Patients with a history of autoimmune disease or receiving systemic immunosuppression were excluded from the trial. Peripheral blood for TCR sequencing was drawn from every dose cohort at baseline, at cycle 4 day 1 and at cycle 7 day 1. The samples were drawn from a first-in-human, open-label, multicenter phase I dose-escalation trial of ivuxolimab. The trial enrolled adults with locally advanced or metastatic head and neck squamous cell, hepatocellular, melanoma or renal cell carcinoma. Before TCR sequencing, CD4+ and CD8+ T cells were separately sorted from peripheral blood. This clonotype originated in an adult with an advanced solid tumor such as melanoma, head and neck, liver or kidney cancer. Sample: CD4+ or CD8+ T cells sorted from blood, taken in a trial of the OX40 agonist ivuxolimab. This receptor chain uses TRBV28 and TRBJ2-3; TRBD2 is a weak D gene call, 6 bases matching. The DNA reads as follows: TGTGCCAGCATAGGAGGGACCACAGATACGCAGTATTTT. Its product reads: CASIGGTTDTQYF.